The present TCR beta chain was sequenced within a study of Ad26.COV2.S vaccination and SARS-CoV-2 variants. This CDR3 spans 14 amino acids. Per the germline V gene, CDR1 is SGDLS and CDR2 is YYNGEE. The V end lost 4 bases, the J end lost 0 bases, and 9 bases lay between the germline ends. Profiled with immunoSEQ multiplex PCR; TCRdb holds only in-frame clones, not every one. Here the sample spans some 190,000 clones, about 83% being singletons. The sequencing here drew on peripheral blood, taken after recovery from COVID-19. The TCR was taken from a human donor who had recovered from COVID-19. V usage is TRBV9 and J usage is TRBJ2-3; no clear D gene. CDR3 DNA sequence: TGTGCCAGCAGCCCCCCACTGAGCACAGATACGCAGTATTTT. This sequence encodes CASSPPLSTDTQYF.